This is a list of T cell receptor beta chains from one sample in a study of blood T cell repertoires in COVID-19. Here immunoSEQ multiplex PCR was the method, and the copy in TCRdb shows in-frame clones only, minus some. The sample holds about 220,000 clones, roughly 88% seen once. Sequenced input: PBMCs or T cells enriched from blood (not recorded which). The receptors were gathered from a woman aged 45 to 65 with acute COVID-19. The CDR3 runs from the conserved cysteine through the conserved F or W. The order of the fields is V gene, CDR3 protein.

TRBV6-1 CASSEAQAGRQPQHF
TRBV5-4 CASSSPWGGANTEAFF
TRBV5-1 CASSLTGGYEQFF
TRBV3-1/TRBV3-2 CASSPQGQGRYEQYF
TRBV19 CASSMGQRYNEQFF
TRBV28 CASTQGVVAHTDTQYF
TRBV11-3 CASSWTLSTNEKLFF
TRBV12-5 CASGIGQGRETQYF
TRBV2 CASIPVQGALGTQYF
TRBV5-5 CASSPRQNIQYF
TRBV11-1 CASSPYGTGDNNEQFF
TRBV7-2 CASSLVGLQETQYF
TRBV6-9 CASSYRYAGCSTPLHF
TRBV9 CASSVDGSGRSDEQFF
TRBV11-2 CASSLGQQYNEQFF
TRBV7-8 CASSLEWGSGQYF
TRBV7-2 CASSPPGLIGANYGYTF
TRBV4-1 CASSQVVSQGHLAGELFF
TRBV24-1 CATSVGTSGTDTQYF
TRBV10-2 CASTGIAREGIRGYF
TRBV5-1 CASRQAGPDNEQFF
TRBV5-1 CASSVKRGHYSNQPQHF
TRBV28 CASGQGSPYEQYF
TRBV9 CASGGLAGNIGYEQYF
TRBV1 CTSSQSGTEDNSPLHF
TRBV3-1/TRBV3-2 CASSHVGAEGKLFF
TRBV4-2 CASSPRTGGTEAFF